This TCR beta chain derives from a study of T cell responses to AZD1222 COVID-19 vaccine. Study-wide findings and caveats: White British ancestry dominated among donors, who included more females, and clonal diversity was possibly underestimated. Without day 14 samples, only post-peak T cell repertoires were studied. Spike-specific TCR breadth and depth rose after two AZD1222 doses.

Regarding this clone: Its cognate antigen is unknown.

This table comes from immunoSEQ multiplex PCR, and its TCRdb copy is limited to in-frame clones, with some not included. Among approximately 100,000 clones listed, about 90% were seen once. J gave up 0 bases and V 5 bases, and 5 bases lay outside the gene matches. Germline CDR1 reads SGHRS; CDR2 reads YFSETQ. The CDR3 contains 16 residues. The receptor was isolated from an adult in good health. This chain joins TRBV5-1 and TRBJ2-2; 9 bases map to TRBD2. Sequencing used peripheral blood, obtained on day 0 of AZD1222 vaccination. DNA of the CDR3: TGCGCCAGCAGGGTCTTAGCGGGAGCGAACACCGGGGAGCTGTTTTTT. As protein: CASRVLAGANTGELFF.